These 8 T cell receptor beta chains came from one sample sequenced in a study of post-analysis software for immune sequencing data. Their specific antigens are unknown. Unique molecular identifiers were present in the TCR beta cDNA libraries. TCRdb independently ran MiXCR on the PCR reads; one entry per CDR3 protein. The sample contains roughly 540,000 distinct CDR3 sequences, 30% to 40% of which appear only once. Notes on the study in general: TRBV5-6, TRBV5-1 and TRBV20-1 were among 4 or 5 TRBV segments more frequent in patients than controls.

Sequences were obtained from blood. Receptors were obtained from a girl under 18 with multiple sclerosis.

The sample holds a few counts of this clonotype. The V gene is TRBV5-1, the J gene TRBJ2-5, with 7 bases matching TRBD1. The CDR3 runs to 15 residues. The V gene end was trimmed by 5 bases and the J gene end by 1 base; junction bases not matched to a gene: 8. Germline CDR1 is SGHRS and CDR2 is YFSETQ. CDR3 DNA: TGCGCCAGCAGGCTTGGCAGGGGGATCCAAGAGACCCAGTACTTC. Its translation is CASRLGRGIQETQYF.

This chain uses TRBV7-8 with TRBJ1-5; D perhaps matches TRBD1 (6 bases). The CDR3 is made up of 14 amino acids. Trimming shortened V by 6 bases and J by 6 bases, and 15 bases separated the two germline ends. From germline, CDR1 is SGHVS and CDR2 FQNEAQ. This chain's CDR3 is CASRPRGGGQPQHF. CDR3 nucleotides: TGTGCCAGCAGGCCGAGGGGGGGCGGTCAGCCCCAGCATTTT.

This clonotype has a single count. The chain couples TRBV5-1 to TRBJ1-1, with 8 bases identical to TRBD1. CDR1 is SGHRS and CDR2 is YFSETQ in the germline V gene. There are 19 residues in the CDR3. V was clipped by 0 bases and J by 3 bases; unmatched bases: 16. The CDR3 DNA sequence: TGCGCCAGCAGCTTGGGTTTAGGTGGGACAGGCTCGCAGGACACTGAAGCTTTCTTT. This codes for CASSLGLGGTGSQDTEAFF.

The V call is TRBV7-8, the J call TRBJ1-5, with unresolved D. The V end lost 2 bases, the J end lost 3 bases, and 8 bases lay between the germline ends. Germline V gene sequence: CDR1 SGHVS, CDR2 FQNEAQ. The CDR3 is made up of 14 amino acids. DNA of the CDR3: TGTGCCAGCAGCTTAAGCCCTTCCAATCAGCCCCAGCATTTT. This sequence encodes CASSLSPSNQPQHF.

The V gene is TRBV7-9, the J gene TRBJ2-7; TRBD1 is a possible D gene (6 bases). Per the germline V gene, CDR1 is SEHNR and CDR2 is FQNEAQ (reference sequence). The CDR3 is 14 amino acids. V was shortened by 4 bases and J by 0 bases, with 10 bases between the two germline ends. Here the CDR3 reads CASSWGQNSYEQYF. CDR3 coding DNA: TGTGCCAGCAGCTGGGGGCAGAACTCCTACGAGCAGTACTTC. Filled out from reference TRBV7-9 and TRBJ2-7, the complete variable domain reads DTGVSQNPRHKITKRGQNVTFRCDPISEHNRLYWYRQTLGQGPEFLTYFQNEAQLEKSRLLSDRFSAERPKGSFSTLEIQRTEQGDSAMYLCASSWGQNSYEQYFGPGTRLTVT.

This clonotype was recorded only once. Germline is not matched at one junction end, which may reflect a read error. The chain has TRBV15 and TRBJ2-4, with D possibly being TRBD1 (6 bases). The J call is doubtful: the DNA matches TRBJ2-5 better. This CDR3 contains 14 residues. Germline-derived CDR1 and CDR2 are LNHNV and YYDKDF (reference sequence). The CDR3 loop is CATSRDRGQGTQYF. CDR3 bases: TGTGCCACCAGCAGAGACAGGGGACAAGGGACCCAGTACTTC.

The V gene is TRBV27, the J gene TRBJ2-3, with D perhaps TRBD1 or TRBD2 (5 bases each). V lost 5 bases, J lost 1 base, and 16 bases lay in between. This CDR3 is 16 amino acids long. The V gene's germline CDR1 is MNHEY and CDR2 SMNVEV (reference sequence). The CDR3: CASSLGPGYGTDTQYF. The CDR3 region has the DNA TGTGCCAGCAGTCTGGGACCGGGATATGGCACAGATACGCAGTATTTT.

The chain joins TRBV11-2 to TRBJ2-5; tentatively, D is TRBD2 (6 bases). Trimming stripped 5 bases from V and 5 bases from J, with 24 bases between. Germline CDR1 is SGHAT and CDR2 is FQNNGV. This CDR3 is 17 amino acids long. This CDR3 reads CASSPQGYGGSVETQYF. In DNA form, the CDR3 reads TGTGCCAGCAGCCCCCAAGGATACGGGGGTAGTGTGGAGACCCAGTACTTC.